A single T cell receptor (beta chain) is shown here with its context. The antigen is undetermined. This sample is drawn from a study of cytomegalovirus exposure and HLA in healthy donors. Turning to the study itself: Membership in the Caucasian-associated ancestry cluster was found for 81% of around 380 genotyped donors.

V gave up 3 bases and J gave up 4 bases, with 12 bases separating them. Germline assignment: CDR1 SGHVS and CDR2 FNYEAQ. This CDR3 is 14 amino acids long. The study ran its PCR with 60 Vbeta and 13 Jbeta primers. Profiled with immunoSEQ multiplex PCR; TCRdb holds only in-frame clones, not every one. Of some 130,000 clones detected, 80% appear once; the ten largest clones hold about 2.2%. Findings and limits, study-wide: Analyzed later, most CMV-associated TCR beta chains appeared HLA-restricted.

The TCR sequence derives from a man in his thirties or forties in good health and CMV-seronegative. Sample: PBMCs. This chain links TRBV7-6 with TRBJ1-1; possible D gene TRBD1, 6 bases. CDR3 in DNA: TGTGCCAGCAGCTTGGGGGGGCAAGGCACTGAAGCTTTCTTT. It yields the protein CASSLGGQGTEAFF.